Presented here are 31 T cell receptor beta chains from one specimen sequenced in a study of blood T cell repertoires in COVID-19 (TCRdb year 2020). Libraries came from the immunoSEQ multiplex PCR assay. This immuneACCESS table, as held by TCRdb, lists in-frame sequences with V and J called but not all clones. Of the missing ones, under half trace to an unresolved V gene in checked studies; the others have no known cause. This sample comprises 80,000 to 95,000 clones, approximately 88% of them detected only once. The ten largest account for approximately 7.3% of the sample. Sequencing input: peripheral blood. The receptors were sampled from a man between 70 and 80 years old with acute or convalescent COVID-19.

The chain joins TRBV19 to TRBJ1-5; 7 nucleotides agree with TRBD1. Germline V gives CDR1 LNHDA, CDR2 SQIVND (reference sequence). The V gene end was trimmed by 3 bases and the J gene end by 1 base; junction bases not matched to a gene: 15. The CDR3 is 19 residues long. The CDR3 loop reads CASSIGNQGVLRSNQPQHF. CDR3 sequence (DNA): TGTGCCAGTAGTATTGGTAATCAGGGGGTTCTGCGGAGCAATCAGCCCCAGCATTTT.

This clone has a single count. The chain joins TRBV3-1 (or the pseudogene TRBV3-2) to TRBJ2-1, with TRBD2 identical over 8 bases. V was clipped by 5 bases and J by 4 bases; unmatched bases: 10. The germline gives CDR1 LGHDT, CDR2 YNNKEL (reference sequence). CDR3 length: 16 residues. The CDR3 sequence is CASSVTWRGEYNEQFF. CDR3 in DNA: TGTGCCAGCAGCGTTACGTGGCGGGGGGAATACAATGAGCAGTTCTTC.

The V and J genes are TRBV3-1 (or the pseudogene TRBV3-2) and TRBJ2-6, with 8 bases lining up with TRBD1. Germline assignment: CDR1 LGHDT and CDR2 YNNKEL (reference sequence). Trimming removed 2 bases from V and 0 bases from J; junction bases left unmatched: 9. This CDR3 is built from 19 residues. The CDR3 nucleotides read TGTGCCAGCAGCCAACGGGGCGGGACAGGACACTCTGGGGCCAACGTCCTGACTTTC. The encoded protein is CASSQRGGTGHSGANVLTF.

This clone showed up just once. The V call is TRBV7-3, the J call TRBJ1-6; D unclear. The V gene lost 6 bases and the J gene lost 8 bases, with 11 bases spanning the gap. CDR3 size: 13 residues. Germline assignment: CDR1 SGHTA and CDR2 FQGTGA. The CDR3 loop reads CASRSSRDSPLHF. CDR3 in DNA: TGTGCCAGCAGATCGTCGCGGGATTCACCCCTCCACTTT.

As DNA, the CDR3 is TGTGCCAGCAGCTTAGGGACAGGGGGCGGCACTGAAGCTTTCTTT. Its translation: CASSLGTGGGTEAFF. The chain combines TRBV7-2 with TRBJ1-1, with TRBD1 matching over 11 bases. V lost 1 base and J lost 4; bases outside the gene matches: 2. The CDR3 spans 15 residues. Germline-derived CDR1 and CDR2 are SGHTA and FQGNSA.

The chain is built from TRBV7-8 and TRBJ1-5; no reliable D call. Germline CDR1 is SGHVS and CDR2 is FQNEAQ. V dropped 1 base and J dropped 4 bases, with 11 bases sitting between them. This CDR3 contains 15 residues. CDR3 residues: CASSLDGRDNQPQHF. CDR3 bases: TGTGCCAGCAGCTTAGACGGACGGGATAATCAGCCCCAGCATTTT.

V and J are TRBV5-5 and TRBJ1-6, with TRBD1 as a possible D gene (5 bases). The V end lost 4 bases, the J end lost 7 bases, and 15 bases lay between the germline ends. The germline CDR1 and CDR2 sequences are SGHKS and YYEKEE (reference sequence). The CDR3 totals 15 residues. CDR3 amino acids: CASSPGGIGNSPLHF. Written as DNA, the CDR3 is TGTGCCAGCAGCCCGGGGGGGATAGGAAATTCACCCCTCCACTTT.

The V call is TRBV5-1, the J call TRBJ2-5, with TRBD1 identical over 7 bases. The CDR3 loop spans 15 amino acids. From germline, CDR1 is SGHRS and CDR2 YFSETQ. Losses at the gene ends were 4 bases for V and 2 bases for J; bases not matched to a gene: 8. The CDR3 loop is CASSPGTARQETQYF. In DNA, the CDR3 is TGCGCCAGCAGCCCTGGGACAGCTAGACAAGAGACCCAGTACTTC.

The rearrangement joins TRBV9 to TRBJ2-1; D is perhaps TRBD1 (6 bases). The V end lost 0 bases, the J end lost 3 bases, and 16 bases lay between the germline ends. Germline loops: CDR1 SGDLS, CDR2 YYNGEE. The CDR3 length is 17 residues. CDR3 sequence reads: CASSVDIIRDNYNEQFF. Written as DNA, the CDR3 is TGTGCCAGCAGCGTAGACATAATTAGGGACAACTACAATGAGCAGTTCTTC.

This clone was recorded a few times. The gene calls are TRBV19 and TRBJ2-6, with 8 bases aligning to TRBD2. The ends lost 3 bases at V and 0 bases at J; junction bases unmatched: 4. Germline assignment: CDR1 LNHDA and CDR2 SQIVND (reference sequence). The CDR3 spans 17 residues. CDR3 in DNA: TGTGCCAGTAGTATCACGGGGGGGAGCTCTGGGGCCAACGTCCTGACTTTC. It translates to CASSITGGSSGANVLTF.

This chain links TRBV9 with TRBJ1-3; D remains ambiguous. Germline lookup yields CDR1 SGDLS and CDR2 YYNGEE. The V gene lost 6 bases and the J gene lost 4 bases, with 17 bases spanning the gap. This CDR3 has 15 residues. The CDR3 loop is CASTKEGGRGNTIYF. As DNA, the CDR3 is TGTGCCAGCACCAAGGAGGGAGGGAGAGGAAACACCATATATTTT. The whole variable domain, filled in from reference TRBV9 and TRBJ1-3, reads DSGVTQTPKHLITATGQRVTLRCSPRSGDLSVYWYQQSLDQGLQFLIQYYNGEERAKGNILERFSAQQFPDLHSELNLSSLELGDSALYFCASTKEGGRGNTIYFGEGSWLTVV.

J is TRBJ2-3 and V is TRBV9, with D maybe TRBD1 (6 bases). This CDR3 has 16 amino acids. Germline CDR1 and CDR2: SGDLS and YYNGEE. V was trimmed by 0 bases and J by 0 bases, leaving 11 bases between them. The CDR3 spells CASSVVEDSSTDTQYF. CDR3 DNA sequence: TGTGCCAGCAGCGTAGTCGAGGACAGTAGCACAGATACGCAGTATTTT.

The CDR3: CASRRVYEQYF. As DNA, the CDR3 is TGTGCCAGCCGGAGGGTCTACGAGCAGTACTTC. This chain connects TRBV2 to TRBJ2-7; D is perhaps TRBD2 (6 bases). V lost 8 bases, J lost 3 bases, and 8 bases lay in between. Germline CDR1 SNHLY, CDR2 FYNNEI. This CDR3 has 11 amino acids. Drawing the rest from reference TRBV2 and TRBJ2-7, the complete variable domain is EPEVTQTPSHQVTQMGQEVILRCVPISNHLYFYWYRQILGQKVEFLVSFYNNEISEKSEIFDDQFSVERPDGSNFTLKIRSTKLEDSAMYFCASRRVYEQYFGPGTRLTVT.

The CDR3 loop is CASSTGTAGTEAFF. The CDR3, as DNA: TGCGCCAGCAGCACAGGGACGGCGGGCACTGAAGCTTTCTTT. The chain uses TRBV10-1 and TRBJ1-1; D is possibly TRBD1 (6 bases). The CDR3 length is 14 residues. Germline V lookup: CDR1 WNHNN, CDR2 SYGVQD (reference sequence). Trimming cost V 6 bases and J 4 bases, with 15 bases left between them.

CDR3 amino acids: CASSLAWEWEGQYEQYF. The DNA for the CDR3 is TGCGCCAGCAGCTTGGCCTGGGAGTGGGAGGGCCAGTACGAGCAGTACTTC. The J gene is TRBJ2-7, the V gene TRBV5-1, with 7 nucleotides matching TRBD2. CDR3 length: 17 residues. The V segment lost 0 bases and the J segment 4 bases; nucleotides outside the gene matches: 13. Germline lookup yields CDR1 SGHRS and CDR2 YFSETQ.

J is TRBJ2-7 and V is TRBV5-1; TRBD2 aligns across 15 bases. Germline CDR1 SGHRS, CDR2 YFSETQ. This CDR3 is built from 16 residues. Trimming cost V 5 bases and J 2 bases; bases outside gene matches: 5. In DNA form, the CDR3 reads TGCGCCAGCAGTCGGACTAGCGGGGGGGATACCTACGAGCAGTACTTC. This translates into CASSRTSGGDTYEQYF. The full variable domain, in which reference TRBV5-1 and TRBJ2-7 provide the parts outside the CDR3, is KAGVTQTPRYLIKTRGQQVTLSCSPISGHRSVSWYQQTPGQGLQFLFEYFSETQRNKGNFPGRFSGRQFSNSRSEMNVSTLELGDSALYLCASSRTSGGDTYEQYFGPGTRLTVT.

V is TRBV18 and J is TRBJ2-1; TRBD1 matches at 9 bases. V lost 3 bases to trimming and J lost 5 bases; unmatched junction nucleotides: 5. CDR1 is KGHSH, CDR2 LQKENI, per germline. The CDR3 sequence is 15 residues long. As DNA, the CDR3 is TGTGCCAGCTCACCGGGACAGGGTTCTAACAATGAGCAGTTCTTC. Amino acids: CASSPGQGSNNEQFF.

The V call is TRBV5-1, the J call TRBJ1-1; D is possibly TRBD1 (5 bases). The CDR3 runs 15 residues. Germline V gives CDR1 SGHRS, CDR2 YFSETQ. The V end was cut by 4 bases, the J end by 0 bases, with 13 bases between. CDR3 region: CASSRGGVLNTEAFF. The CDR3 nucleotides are TGCGCCAGCAGCAGGGGCGGGGTCCTGAACACTGAAGCTTTCTTT.

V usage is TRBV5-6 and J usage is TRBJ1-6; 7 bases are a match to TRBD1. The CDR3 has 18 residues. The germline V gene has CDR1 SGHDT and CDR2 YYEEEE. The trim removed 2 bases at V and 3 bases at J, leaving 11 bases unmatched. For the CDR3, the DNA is TGTGCCAGCAGCTTCAGGCGGACAGGTGGAAACTATAATTCACCCCTCCACTTT. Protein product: CASSFRRTGGNYNSPLHF.

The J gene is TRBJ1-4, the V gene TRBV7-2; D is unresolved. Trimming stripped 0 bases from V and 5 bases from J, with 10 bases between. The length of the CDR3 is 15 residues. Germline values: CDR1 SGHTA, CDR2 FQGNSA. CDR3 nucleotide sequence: TGTGCCAGCAGCTTAGCCGGCAGGATAAATGAAAAACTGTTTTTT. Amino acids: CASSLAGRINEKLFF. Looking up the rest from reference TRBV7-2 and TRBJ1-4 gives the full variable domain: GAGVSQSPSNKVTEKGKDVELRCDPISGHTALYWYRQSLGQGLEFLIYFQGNSAPDKSGLPSDRFSAERTGGSVSTLTIQRTQQEDSAVYLCASSLAGRINEKLFFGSGTQLSVL.

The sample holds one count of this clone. The CDR3 is CASSSLGGNQPQHF. The DNA of the CDR3 is TGTGCCAGCAGTTCTCTGGGGGGGAATCAGCCCCAGCATTTT. The V and J genes are TRBV2 and TRBJ1-5; D is perhaps TRBD1 (5 bases). This CDR3 contains 14 residues. Germline V CDR1 and CDR2: SNHLY, FYNNEI. The V end lost 5 bases, the J end lost 4 bases, and 12 bases lay between the germline ends.

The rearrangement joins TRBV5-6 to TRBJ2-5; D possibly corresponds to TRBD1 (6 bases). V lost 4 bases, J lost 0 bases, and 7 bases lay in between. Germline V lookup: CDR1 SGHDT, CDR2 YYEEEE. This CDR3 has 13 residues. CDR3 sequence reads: CASSRQDQETQYF. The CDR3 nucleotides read TGTGCCAGCAGCCGACAGGACCAAGAGACCCAGTACTTC.

As DNA, the CDR3 is TGCGCCAGCAGCTTGCAGGGCAATAATTCACCCCTCCACTTT. As protein: CASSLQGNNSPLHF. The chain combines TRBV5-1 with TRBJ1-6; possibly TRBD1 for D (5 bases). Trimming took 1 base from V and 5 from J, leaving 7 bases between them. CDR3 length equals 14 residues. Germline V lookup: CDR1 SGHRS, CDR2 YFSETQ.

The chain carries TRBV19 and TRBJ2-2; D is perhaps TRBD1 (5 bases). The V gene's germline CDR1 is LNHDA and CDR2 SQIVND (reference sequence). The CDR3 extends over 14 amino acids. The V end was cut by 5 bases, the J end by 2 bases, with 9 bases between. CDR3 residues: CASSPQGNTGELFF. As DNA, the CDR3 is TGTGCCAGTAGTCCTCAGGGTAACACCGGGGAGCTGTTTTTT.

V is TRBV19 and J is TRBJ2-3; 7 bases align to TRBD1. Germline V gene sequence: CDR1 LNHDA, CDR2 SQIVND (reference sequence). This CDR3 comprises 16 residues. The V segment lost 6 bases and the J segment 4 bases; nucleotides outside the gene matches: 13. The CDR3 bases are TGTGCCAGTAGCCAGCACAGGGGAATTGTGGCAGATACGCAGTATTTT. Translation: CASSQHRGIVADTQYF. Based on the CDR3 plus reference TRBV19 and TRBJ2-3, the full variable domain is DGGITQSPKYLFRKEGQNVTLSCEQNLNHDAMYWYRQDPGQGLRLIYYSQIVNDFQKGDIAEGYSVSREKKESFPLTVTSAQKNPTAFYLCASSQHRGIVADTQYFGPGTRLTVL.

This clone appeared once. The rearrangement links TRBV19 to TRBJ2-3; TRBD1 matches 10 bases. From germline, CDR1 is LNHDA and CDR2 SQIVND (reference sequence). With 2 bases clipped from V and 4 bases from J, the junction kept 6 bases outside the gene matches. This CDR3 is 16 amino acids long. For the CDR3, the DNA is TGTGCCAGTAGTATACCGGGACAGGGGATTGCAGATACGCAGTATTTT. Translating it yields CASSIPGQGIADTQYF.

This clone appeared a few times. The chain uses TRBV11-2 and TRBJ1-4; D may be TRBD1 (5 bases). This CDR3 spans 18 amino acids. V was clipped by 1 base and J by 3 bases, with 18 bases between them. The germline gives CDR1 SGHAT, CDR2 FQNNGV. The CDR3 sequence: CASSLGRTGNGANEKLFF. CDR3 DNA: TGTGCCAGCAGCTTAGGTCGTACAGGCAATGGGGCTAATGAAAAACTGTTTTTT.

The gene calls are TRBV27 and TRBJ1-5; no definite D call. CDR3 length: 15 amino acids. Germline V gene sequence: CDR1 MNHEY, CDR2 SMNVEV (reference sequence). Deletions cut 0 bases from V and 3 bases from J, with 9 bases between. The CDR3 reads CASSLSHTFNQPQHF. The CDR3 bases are TGTGCCAGCAGTTTATCGCACACCTTCAATCAGCCCCAGCATTTT.

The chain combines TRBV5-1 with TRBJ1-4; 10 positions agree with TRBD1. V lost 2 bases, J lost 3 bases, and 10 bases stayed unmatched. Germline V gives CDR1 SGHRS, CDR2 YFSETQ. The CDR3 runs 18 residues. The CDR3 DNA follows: TGCGCCAGCAGCTTCGGGACAGGGGTAGTTCGGGCTAATGAAAAACTGTTTTTT. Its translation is CASSFGTGVVRANEKLFF.

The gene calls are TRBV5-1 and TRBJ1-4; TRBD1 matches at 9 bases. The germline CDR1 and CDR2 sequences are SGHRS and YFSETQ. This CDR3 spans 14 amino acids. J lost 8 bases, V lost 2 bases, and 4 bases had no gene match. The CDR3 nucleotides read TGCGCCAGCAGCTTCGGGACAGGGCAAGAAAAACTGTTTTTT. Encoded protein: CASSFGTGQEKLFF.

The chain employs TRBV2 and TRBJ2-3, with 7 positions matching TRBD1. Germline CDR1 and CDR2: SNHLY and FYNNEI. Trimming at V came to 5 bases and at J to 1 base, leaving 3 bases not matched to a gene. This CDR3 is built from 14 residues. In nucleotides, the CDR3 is TGTGCCAGCAGTTTAGGGGGCGGCACAGATACGCAGTATTTT. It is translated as CASSLGGGTDTQYF.